Following are 32 T cell receptor beta chains from one sample sequenced in a study of technical replicates of blood from a few donors. Using immunoSEQ multiplex PCR, the repertoire was profiled, and TCRdb retains in-frame clones only, with some absent. Of about 80,000 clones listed, about 94% are singletons. The sequencing input was T cells isolated from PBMCs. Receptor source: a human donor in good health.

The V and J genes are TRBV2 and TRBJ2-1, with D possibly being TRBD1 (6 bases). CDR3 length equals 12 residues. Germline V gives CDR1 SNHLY, CDR2 FYNNEI. The germline V and J ends were trimmed by 7 bases and 8 bases, with 12 bases remaining between them. CDR3 coding DNA: TGTGCCAGCACACCTCAGGGGTATGAGCAGTTCTTC. It translates to CASTPQGYEQFF.

The chain links TRBV7-3 to TRBJ2-2, with 7 bases identical to TRBD2. Trimming cost V 2 bases and J 7 bases; bases outside gene matches: 4. The CDR3 runs to 14 residues. CDR1 and CDR2 (germline): SGHTA, FQGTGA. CDR3 DNA: TGTGCCAGCAGCTTACGGCGGGAGTTCGGGGAGCTGTTTTTT. Translated: CASSLRREFGELFF.

V gene TRBV9 combines with J gene TRBJ2-1, with 10 bases fitting TRBD2. The CDR3 contains 16 residues. Germline V gene data show CDR1 as SGDLS and CDR2 as YYNGEE. V trimming: 4 bases; J trimming: 8 bases; junction bases outside the gene matches: 12. CDR3: CASSKLAGHNPDEQFF. CDR3 DNA: TGTGCCAGCAGCAAACTAGCGGGACATAACCCAGATGAGCAGTTCTTC.

The chain is built from TRBV11-3 and TRBJ2-3; 10 bases match TRBD2. Germline loops: CDR1 SGHNT, CDR2 YENEEA. The trim removed 3 bases at V and 0 bases at J, leaving 0 bases unmatched. CDR3 length equals 15 residues. The CDR3 nucleotides are TGTGCCAGCAGCTTTAGCGGGGGGAGCACAGATACGCAGTATTTT. As protein: CASSFSGGSTDTQYF.

This clone was recorded only once. This rearrangement joins TRBV29-1 to TRBJ2-3; 8 positions agree with TRBD2. The CDR3 totals 15 residues. CDR1 is SQVTM and CDR2 is ANQGSEA in the germline V gene. V shed 7 bases, J shed 5 bases, and the junction held 14 bases outside the gene matches. CDR3 DNA sequence: TGCAGCGACTATGCTGGGCGGGAGGTTCGAGATACGCAGTATTTT. Translating gives CSDYAGREVRDTQYF.

The CDR3 region has the DNA TGCGCCAGCAGCACTCAGGGGGCCTTCTCCTACGAGCAGTACTTC. It is translated as CASSTQGAFSYEQYF. The chain recombines TRBV5-1 with TRBJ2-7, with 8 bases that match TRBD1. Trimming removed 4 bases from V and 0 bases from J; junction bases left unmatched: 6. The germline V gene encodes CDR1 SGHRS and CDR2 YFSETQ. The CDR3 totals 15 residues.

V usage is TRBV5-1 and J usage is TRBJ1-1, with 7 nucleotides matching TRBD1. With V trimmed by 0 bases and J by 5 bases, 10 bases remained unmatched. This CDR3 is 16 amino acids long. The germline gives CDR1 SGHRS, CDR2 YFSETQ. The CDR3 DNA sequence: TGCGCCAGCAGCTTGGGACAGGGTGTATTAGGGACTGAAGCTTTCTTT. Translation gives CASSLGQGVLGTEAFF.

The chain uses TRBV11-1 and TRBJ2-7; D perhaps matches TRBD2 (5 bases). The ends were cut back, 2 bases at V and 1 base at J, with 12 bases in the middle. The CDR3 is made up of 15 amino acids. Germline V gene sequence: CDR1 SGHAT, CDR2 FQDESV (reference sequence). The CDR3 DNA reads TGTGCCAGCAGCTTAATGCGGGTTGGGTCCTACGAGCAGTACTTC. Encoded protein: CASSLMRVGSYEQYF.

This clone was observed once. The CDR3 nucleotides are TGTGCCAGCAGCTTATCGACAGAGATAACAGATACGCAGTATTTT. Protein product: CASSLSTEITDTQYF. V is TRBV7-3 and J is TRBJ2-3; tentative D call: TRBD1 (5 bases). This CDR3 region has 15 residues. Per the germline V gene, CDR1 is SGHTA and CDR2 is FQGTGA. Trimming pared 2 bases from V and 3 bases from J, leaving 12 bases between.

The chain has TRBV30 and TRBJ1-2; D might be TRBD1 (6 bases). Trimming shortened V by 8 bases and J by 3 bases, and 13 bases separated the two germline ends. Germline V gene lookup returns CDR1 GTSNPN and CDR2 SVGIG (reference sequence). This CDR3 comprises 12 residues. The CDR3 DNA reads TGTGCCGCTCCGGGACATGACTATGGCTACACCTTC. Encoded protein: CAAPGHDYGYTF.

This chain's CDR3 is CASSMLSFNQPQHF. Written as DNA, the CDR3 is TGTGCCAGTAGTATGTTAAGCTTCAATCAGCCCCAGCATTTT. The chain uses TRBV19 and TRBJ1-5; D remains unclear. The CDR3 is 14 residues long. From germline, CDR1 is LNHDA and CDR2 SQIVND (reference sequence). V lost 3 bases, J lost 3 bases, and 9 bases lay in between. The full variable domain, in which reference TRBV19 and TRBJ1-5 provide the parts outside the CDR3, is DGGITQSPKYLFRKEGQNVTLSCEQNLNHDAMYWYRQDPGQGLRLIYYSQIVNDFQKGDIAEGYSVSREKKESFPLTVTSAQKNPTAFYLCASSMLSFNQPQHFGDGTRLSIL.

The genes are TRBV4-3 and TRBJ2-1, with 8 bases fitting TRBD1. Germline V gene lookup returns CDR1 LGHNA and CDR2 YSLEER. The CDR3 has 18 residues. Unmatched junction bases numbered 18, after V lost 2 bases and J lost 9 bases. The CDR3 is CASSQIWFGQGRMGEQFF. The DNA for the CDR3 is TGCGCCAGCAGCCAAATTTGGTTCGGACAGGGACGAATGGGTGAGCAGTTCTTC.

The rearrangement joins TRBV2 to TRBJ2-3; 9 bases line up with TRBD2. Losses at the gene ends were 6 bases for V and 0 bases for J; bases not matched to a gene: 7. In germline, CDR1 is SNHLY, CDR2 FYNNEI. The CDR3 contains 16 residues. The CDR3 is CASSLGLASSTDTQYF. CDR3 sequence (DNA): TGTGCCAGCAGCCTAGGACTAGCGAGTAGCACAGATACGCAGTATTTT. Looking up the rest from reference TRBV2 and TRBJ2-3 gives the full variable domain: EPEVTQTPSHQVTQMGQEVILRCVPISNHLYFYWYRQILGQKVEFLVSFYNNEISEKSEIFDDQFSVERPDGSNFTLKIRSTKLEDSAMYFCASSLGLASSTDTQYFGPGTRLTVL.

The table lists this clone with a count of one. This sequence joins TRBV4-3 and TRBJ2-1; 9 bases map to TRBD2. This CDR3 is built from 19 residues. The J segment lost 4 bases and the V segment lost 0 bases, leaving 13 bases of the junction unmatched. CDR1 LGHNA and CDR2 YSLEER come from the germline V gene. The CDR3: CASSQDLGLGLAEYNEQFF. The DNA of the CDR3 is TGCGCCAGCAGCCAAGATTTGGGCCTGGGACTAGCCGAGTACAATGAGCAGTTCTTC.

The chain couples TRBV7-2 to TRBJ2-7, with 9 positions matching TRBD1. CDR1 and CDR2 from the germline V gene are SGHTA and FQGNSA. J gave up 4 bases and V 4 bases, and 5 bases lay outside the gene matches. This CDR3 has 14 amino acids. The CDR3 nucleotides are TGTGCCAGCAGCTCACAGGGGGCTGTATACGAGCAGTACTTC. Its translation: CASSSQGAVYEQYF.

J is TRBJ2-1 and V is TRBV6-5; 9 positions match TRBD2. Germline V CDR1 and CDR2: MNHEY, SVGAGI. Trimming took 7 bases from V and 4 from J; bases not matched to a gene: 8. This CDR3 is built from 15 residues. The CDR3 DNA is TGTGCCAGCACCTCACTTAGCGGGAGTTACAATGAGCAGTTCTTC. Translated, it gives CASTSLSGSYNEQFF.

The V gene is TRBV7-9, the J gene TRBJ2-1; 14 bases are a match to TRBD2. V dropped 5 bases and J dropped 8; count of bases not matched to a gene: 14. From germline, CDR1 is SEHNR and CDR2 FQNEAQ (reference sequence). CDR3 size: 18 residues. CDR3 sequence: CASSLSMAPGLAGDEQFF. CDR3 DNA: TGTGCCAGCAGCCTGTCTATGGCGCCGGGACTAGCGGGAGATGAGCAGTTCTTC.

The chain uses TRBV5-1 and TRBJ2-1; D gene uncertain. Germline values: CDR1 SGHRS, CDR2 YFSETQ. Trimming took off 6 bases at V and 6 bases at J, with 13 bases between the two ends. This CDR3 spans 13 amino acids. CDR3 amino acids: CASNADNGNEQFF. CDR3 sequence (DNA): TGCGCCAGCAACGCAGACAATGGCAATGAGCAGTTCTTC.

V is TRBV7-9 and J is TRBJ2-1; D may be TRBD2 (5 bases). The CDR3 contains 15 residues. From germline, CDR1 is SEHNR and CDR2 FQNEAQ (reference sequence). Trimming shortened V by 5 bases and J by 3 bases, and 14 bases separated the two germline ends. This chain's CDR3 is CASSGGRSNYNEQFF. For the CDR3, the DNA is TGTGCCAGCAGCGGAGGTCGGTCCAACTACAATGAGCAGTTCTTC.

The gene calls are TRBV2 and TRBJ2-7; TRBD2 aligns across 8 bases. With 8 bases clipped from V and 6 bases from J, the junction kept 12 bases outside the gene matches. Germline-derived CDR1 and CDR2 are SNHLY and FYNNEI. This CDR3 is 14 amino acids long. The CDR3 DNA follows: TGTGCCAGCGCATACAGGACTAGCATCACCGAGCAGTACTTC. Translating gives CASAYRTSITEQYF.

This clone appeared a single time. The CDR3 DNA is TGTGCCAGCTCACCACGCCAGGCGAACACCGGGGAGCTGTTTTTT. Protein product: CASSPRQANTGELFF. This chain connects TRBV18 to TRBJ2-2; D not resolved. Germline V lookup: CDR1 KGHSH, CDR2 LQKENI. CDR3 size: 15 residues. Between the trimmed V and J ends, which lost 1 base and 0 bases, there was a span of 6 bases.

The chain recombines TRBV19 with TRBJ2-1, with 10 bases aligning to TRBD2. Germline V CDR1 and CDR2: LNHDA, SQIVND (reference sequence). The CDR3 length is 13 residues. V shed 7 bases, J shed 8 bases, and the junction held 5 bases outside the gene matches. CDR3 residues: CASTSGSTYEQFF. CDR3 nucleotides: TGTGCCAGTACTAGCGGGAGTACGTATGAGCAGTTCTTC. The entire variable domain, with the rest obtained from reference TRBV19 and TRBJ2-1, is as follows: DGGITQSPKYLFRKEGQNVTLSCEQNLNHDAMYWYRQDPGQGLRLIYYSQIVNDFQKGDIAEGYSVSREKKESFPLTVTSAQKNPTAFYLCASTSGSTYEQFFGPGTRLTVL.

The chain has TRBV7-9 and TRBJ2-7; TRBD1 might be the D (5 bases). The CDR3 covers 12 residues. The V end was cut by 8 bases, the J end by 5 bases, with 13 bases between. From germline, CDR1 is SEHNR and CDR2 FQNEAQ (reference sequence). This CDR3 reads CASFRVTDEQYF. Here the CDR3 DNA reads TGTGCCAGCTTCAGGGTAACCGACGAGCAGTACTTC.

The rearrangement links TRBV30 to TRBJ1-5; D is perhaps TRBD1 (6 bases). CDR3 size: 16 residues. CDR1 is GTSNPN, CDR2 SVGIG, per germline (reference sequence). The germline V and J ends were trimmed by 1 base and 7 bases, with 20 bases remaining between them. The CDR3 DNA is TGTGCCTGGAGTGGGACCGGGACACCCCACGAACAGCCCCAGCATTTT. It codes for CAWSGTGTPHEQPQHF.

J is TRBJ2-2 and V is TRBV5-1; 15 bases line up with TRBD2. V dropped 2 bases and J dropped 0; count of bases not matched to a gene: 5. Germline loops: CDR1 SGHRS, CDR2 YFSETQ. This CDR3 has 19 residues. In DNA, the CDR3 is TGCGCCAGCAGCTTCCGCGGACTAGCGGGAGGGGCGAACACCGGGGAGCTGTTTTTT. Its protein is CASSFRGLAGGANTGELFF.

The rearrangement joins TRBV5-1 to TRBJ1-2, with D uncertain. Trimming removed 4 bases from V and 1 base from J, with 14 bases in between. The length of the CDR3 is 15 residues. The germline V gene encodes CDR1 SGHRS and CDR2 YFSETQ. The CDR3 DNA follows: TGCGCCAGCAGCCTGGGAGCCGGGGTTAACTATGGCTACACCTTC. This encodes CASSLGAGVNYGYTF.

The chain is built from TRBV5-6 and TRBJ2-7, with 7 bases that match TRBD1. V dropped 1 base and J dropped 1; count of bases not matched to a gene: 2. The CDR3 consists of 14 residues. The germline gives CDR1 SGHDT, CDR2 YYEEEE. The CDR3 loop is CASSLQGVSYEQYF. The CDR3 DNA sequence: TGTGCCAGCAGCTTGCAGGGGGTTTCCTACGAGCAGTACTTC.

This chain joins TRBV19 and TRBJ2-4, with D maybe TRBD2 (6 bases). V was pared by 3 bases and J by 4 bases, with 13 bases between. Germline V gene data show CDR1 as LNHDA and CDR2 as SQIVND (reference sequence). The CDR3 is made up of 15 amino acids. CDR3 DNA sequence: TGTGCCAGTAGTATGGCGGGGCGCGAGAAAAACATTCAGTACTTC. This encodes CASSMAGREKNIQYF.

V usage is TRBV7-2 and J usage is TRBJ1-1; no firm D call. The CDR3 contains 13 residues. V lost 6 bases to trimming and J lost 1 base, with 9 bases between them. Germline CDR1 and CDR2: SGHTA and FQGNSA. CDR3 in amino acids: CASSHRQNTEAFF. As DNA, the CDR3 is TGTGCCAGCAGTCATAGACAGAACACTGAAGCTTTCTTT.

This chain connects TRBV5-1 to TRBJ2-7; the match to TRBD2 covers 8 bases. With V trimmed by 0 bases and J by 2 bases, 13 bases remained unmatched. Germline values: CDR1 SGHRS, CDR2 YFSETQ. The CDR3 runs 18 residues. Here the CDR3 reads CASSLESSGTSVTYEQYF. The CDR3 region has the DNA TGCGCCAGCAGCTTGGAGAGTTCGGGGACTAGTGTAACCTACGAGCAGTACTTC.

The chain recombines TRBV13 with TRBJ2-1; D is possibly TRBD2 (6 bases). V lost 7 bases and J lost 6, with 22 bases in between. The CDR3 loop spans 16 amino acids. Germline assignment: CDR1 PRHDT and CDR2 FYEKMQ (reference sequence). Here the CDR3 DNA reads TGTGCCAGCAACCCTACTGGACGGGGGTCAGCCAATGAGCAGTTCTTC. Its translation: CASNPTGRGSANEQFF.

The chain uses TRBV11-3 and TRBJ2-5; perhaps TRBD1 as D (6 bases). The CDR3 sequence is 14 residues long. V was cut by 0 bases and J by 5 bases, with 10 bases left in between. The germline V gene has CDR1 SGHNT and CDR2 YENEEA. The CDR3 sequence is CASSLEGHRETQYF. CDR3 coding DNA: TGTGCCAGCAGCTTAGAGGGACACCGGGAGACCCAGTACTTC. The whole variable domain, remainder taken from reference TRBV11-3 and TRBJ2-5, is EAGVVQSPRYKIIEKKQPVAFWCNPISGHNTLYWYLQNLGQGPELLIRYENEEAVDDSQLPKDRFSAERLKGVDSTLKIQPAELGDSAVYLCASSLEGHRETQYFGPGTRLLVL.